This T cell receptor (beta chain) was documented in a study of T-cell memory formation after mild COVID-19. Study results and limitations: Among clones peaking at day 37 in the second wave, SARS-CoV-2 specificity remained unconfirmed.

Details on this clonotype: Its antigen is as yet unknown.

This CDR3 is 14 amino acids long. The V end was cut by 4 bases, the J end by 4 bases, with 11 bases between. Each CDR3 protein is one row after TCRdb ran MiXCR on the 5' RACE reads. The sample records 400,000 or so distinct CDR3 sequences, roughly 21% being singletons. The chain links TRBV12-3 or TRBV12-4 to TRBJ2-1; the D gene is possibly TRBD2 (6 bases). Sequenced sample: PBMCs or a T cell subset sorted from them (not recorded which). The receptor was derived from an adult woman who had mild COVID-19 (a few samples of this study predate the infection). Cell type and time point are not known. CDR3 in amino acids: CASSSETRYNEQFF. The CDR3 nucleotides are TGTGCCAGCAGTTCCGAGACTAGATACAATGAGCAGTTCTTC.